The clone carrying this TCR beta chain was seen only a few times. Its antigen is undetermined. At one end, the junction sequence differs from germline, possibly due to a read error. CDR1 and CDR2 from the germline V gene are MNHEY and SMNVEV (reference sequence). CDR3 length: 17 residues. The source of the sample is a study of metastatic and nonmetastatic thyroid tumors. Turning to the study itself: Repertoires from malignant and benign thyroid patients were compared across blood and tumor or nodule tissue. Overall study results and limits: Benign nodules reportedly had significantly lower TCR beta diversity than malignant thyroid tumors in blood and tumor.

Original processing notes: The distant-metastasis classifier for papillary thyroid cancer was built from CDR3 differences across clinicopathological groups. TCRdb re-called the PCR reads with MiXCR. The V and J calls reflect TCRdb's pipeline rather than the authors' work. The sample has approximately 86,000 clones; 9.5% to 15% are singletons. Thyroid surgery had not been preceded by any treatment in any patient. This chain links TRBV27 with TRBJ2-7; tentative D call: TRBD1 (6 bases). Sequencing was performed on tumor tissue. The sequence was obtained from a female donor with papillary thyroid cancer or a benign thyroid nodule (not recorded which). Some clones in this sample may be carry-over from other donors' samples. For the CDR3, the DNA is TGTGCCAGCAGAGGTGGACGACAGGTGCCCTCCACCTACGAGCAATACTTC. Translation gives CASRGGRQVPSTYEQYF.